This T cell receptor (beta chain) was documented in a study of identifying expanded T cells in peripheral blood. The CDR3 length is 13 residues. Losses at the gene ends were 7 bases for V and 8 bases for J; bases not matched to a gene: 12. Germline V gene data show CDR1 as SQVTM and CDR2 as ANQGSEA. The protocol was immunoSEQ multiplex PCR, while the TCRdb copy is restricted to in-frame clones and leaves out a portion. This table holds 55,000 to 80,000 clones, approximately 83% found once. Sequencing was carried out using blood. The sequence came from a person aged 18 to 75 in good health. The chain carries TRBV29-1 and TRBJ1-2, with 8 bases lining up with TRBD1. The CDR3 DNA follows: TGCAGCGCACTGTGGGGGACAGGAGGCGGCTACACCTTC. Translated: CSALWGTGGGYTF. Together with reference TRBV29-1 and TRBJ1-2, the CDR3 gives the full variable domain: SAVISQKPSRDICQRGTSLTIQCQVDSQVTMMFWYRQQPGQSLTLIATANQGSEATYESGFVIDKFPISRPNLTFSTLTVSNMSPEDSSIYLCSALWGTGGGYTFGSGTRLTVV.